The present T cell receptor beta chain was sequenced within a study of shared clonotypes between healthy human individuals. Study information: The donor group consisted of two women and three men, aged 18 to 49. Study-wide results and caveats: Collection of samples was limited to blood; tissue repertoires likely differ. Rarefaction demonstrated incomplete sorted-subset sequencing despite large depth.

Trimming took 6 bases from V and 3 from J, leaving 12 bases between them. The CDR3 covers 13 residues. Germline lookup yields CDR1 MNHNY and CDR2 SVGAGI (reference sequence). In the original processing: Filtering differed, since immunoSEQ gave only junction sequences and no quality scores. Produced via immunoSEQ multiplex PCR; TCRdb's table is partial and in-frame only. From that table come the V and J calls and clone size; the DNA was used to work out D and trimming. The sample lists roughly 2.6 million clones; approximately 92% were seen once. For this clone: Antigen specificity is unknown.

This receptor was identified in a man between 18 and 35 years old in good health. The chain carries TRBV6-6 and TRBJ2-7; a weak D match, TRBD1 (6 bases). Sequenced input: naive CD4+ T cells sorted from blood. This sample's subset: CD45RA+ positively selected. The CDR3 nucleotides read TGTGCCAGCAGCAGTGACAGGTTCTACGAGCAGTACTTC. Protein sequence: CASSSDRFYEQYF.